This T cell receptor beta chain was retrieved from a study of blood T cell repertoires in COVID-19. Overall study context: PBMCs, B-cell-depleted T cells, or T cells were the source of the cDNA or gDNA that made up the material.

The germline CDR1 and CDR2 sequences are SNHLY and FYNNEI. There are 14 residues in the CDR3. The junction had 6 bases not matched to a gene; V was cut back by 5 bases and J by 6 bases. TCRdb's copy holds only in-frame clones and misses some; the assay was immunoSEQ multiplex PCR. The sample yields about 150,000 clones, around 87% seen once. The chain uses TRBV2 and TRBJ1-5; TRBD1 agrees at 8 bases. What was sequenced was peripheral blood. The receptor comes from a woman aged 60-70 years with active or convalescent COVID-19. The CDR3 loop reads CASSLQGGSQPQHF. CDR3 DNA sequence: TGTGCCAGCAGTCTACAGGGGGGGTCTCAGCCCCAGCATTTT.